This T cell receptor beta chain emerged from a study of blood T cell repertoires in COVID-19 (TCRdb year 2020). Turning to the overall study: Collaborator samples came from the United States, Italy and Spain and covered acute and convalescent phases of COVID-19. The material from the prospective study consisted of cDNA or gDNA derived from T cells, B-cell-depleted T cells, or PBMCs. The dataset comprised deeply sampled blood TCRbeta repertoires from subjects exposed to, actively infected with, or recovered from COVID-19. A freely available public database, intended as a resource for researchers studying the immune response to SARS-CoV-2, is where the repertoires were released. Samples came from the ongoing ImmuneRACE study (first 160 participants) plus 1,254 subjects from 6 global collaborators. Nearly every sample came with metadata listing a de-identified subject ID, COVID-19 status, age in years and sex. HLA class I and class II types, where available, came from metadata supplied by the sample provider rather than from assay-based typing.

The collaborating institutions used their own protocols to collect whole blood in K2EDTA tubes. For TCRbeta analysis, collaborators shipped samples as frozen whole blood, isolated PBMCs, or DNA extracted from either of those sample types. At the junction V is shortened by 7 bases and J by 4 bases, with 16 bases in between. The CDR3 sequence holds 14 residues, the cysteine and phenylalanine included. Only the CDR3 DNA is retained, 42 bases long and in frame from the first base. CDR1 and CDR2 are read off the germline V gene as MNHEY and SVGAGI. TCRbeta CDR3 regions were amplified from genomic DNA using the immunoSEQ Assay, a bias-controlled multiplex PCR. The authors' analysis ran thus. The number of nucleated cells in each sample was estimated from the amplification of reference gene primers within the assay. To quantify the absolute abundance of each unique TCRbeta CDR3 rearrangement, sequence reads were collapsed and filtered. For each sample, productive Simpson clonality was calculated as the square root of Simpson's diversity index over productive rearrangements. The clones in this table, taken by TCRdb from immuneACCESS, are in-frame only. Not every clone is retained; where verified, under half of the shortfall comes from an unresolved V gene, and the cause of the rest is unknown. V and J calls and clone size are those listed in that table; D and trimming were worked out from the DNA. The sample data list about 260,000 clones, and 88% of these were observed just once. About 0.7% of the sample lies in the top ten.

Concerning this clone: Its antigen has not been determined. Within one base of it there is no much larger clone, and no base qualities were kept.

Study-level results and caveats: How much clinical and demographic metadata was included differed by source and by participant, and the metadata was provided uncurated.

The receptor was derived from a human donor in a cohort sampled during active COVID-19. The V gene is TRBV6-5 and the J gene is TRBJ1-2; TRBD1 is possibly the D segment (5 matching bases). What was sequenced was peripheral blood. The base sequence is TGTGCCAGCACCAGGCCAGGGAAATCCTATGGCTACACCTTC. Translated, this is CASTRPGKSYGYTF.